The rows below give T cell receptor beta chains drawn from one sample of a study of blood T cell repertoires in COVID-19. TCRdb's table, derived via immunoSEQ multiplex PCR, lists solely in-frame clones and lacks some. This table has roughly 520,000 clones, approximately 88% appearing once. Sequencing was performed on PBMCs or T cells enriched from blood (not recorded which). The receptors derive from a woman aged 35 to 49 who had recovered from COVID-19. Both conserved end residues are part of each CDR3. The D gene is left open where the match is weak. Clone size, where shown, is once, few, many, or a class for clones that have expanded.

j_call,v_call,cdr3_length,d_call,clone_size,cdr3_aa,cdr3_nt
TRBJ1-2,TRBV10-3,15,TRBD1,NA,CAIRRDSTPAYGYTF,TGTGCCATCAGAAGGGACAGCACGCCTGCCTATGGCTACACCTTC
TRBJ1-2,TRBV30,16,NA,few,CAWSRQATTFNYGYTF,TGTGCCTGGAGTCGGCAGGCGACTACCTTTAACTATGGCTACACCTTC
TRBJ2-3,TRBV7-6,16,TRBD2,NA,CASSLGFRGDTDTQYF,TGTGCCAGCAGCTTGGGGTTTCGGGGGGACACAGATACGCAGTATTTT
TRBJ2-5,TRBV9,17,NA,NA,CASSVDGRREYQETQYF,TGTGCCAGCAGCGTAGATGGAAGGAGGGAGTACCAAGAGACCCAGTACTTC
TRBJ1-1,TRBV25-1,15,NA,NA,CASSEWREVSTEAFF,TGTGCCAGCAGTGAATGGAGGGAGGTGAGCACTGAAGCTTTCTTT
TRBJ1-1,TRBV7-8,14,TRBD1,NA,CASSLGDRAAEAFF,TGTGCCAGCAGCTTAGGGGACAGGGCGGCTGAAGCTTTCTTT
TRBJ1-3,TRBV4-3,15,NA,NA,CASSQPLSSGNTIYF,TGCGCCAGCAGCCAACCACTTAGCTCTGGAAACACCATATATTTT
TRBJ1-1,TRBV2,16,TRBD1,NA,CATAGQRVAMNTEAFF,TGTGCCACCGCGGGACAGAGAGTTGCCATGAACACTGAAGCTTTCTTT
TRBJ2-5,TRBV5-5,16,TRBD1,once,CASSLPGTGLSETQYF,TGTGCCAGCAGCTTGCCCGGGACAGGGTTATCGGAGACCCAGTACTTC
TRBJ1-1,TRBV14,16,TRBD1,NA,CASSQKYRGLNTEAFF,TGTGCCAGCAGCCAAAAATACAGGGGCCTGAACACTGAAGCTTTCTTT
TRBJ1-1,TRBV28,13,NA,NA,CASSFGSPPEAFF,TGTGCCAGCAGTTTCGGGTCTCCCCCTGAAGCTTTCTTT
TRBJ2-3,TRBV5-1,15,NA,NA,CASMGRPLSTDTQYF,TGCGCCAGCATGGGCCGGCCCCTTAGCACAGATACGCAGTATTTT
TRBJ1-1,TRBV27,13,NA,NA,CASSFPGKGEAFF,TGTGCCAGCAGTTTTCCAGGGAAGGGTGAAGCTTTCTTT
TRBJ1-1,TRBV9,15,TRBD1,once,CASSAPNRGGTEAFF,TGTGCCAGCAGCGCGCCTAACAGGGGTGGCACTGAAGCTTTCTTT
TRBJ2-4,TRBV4-1,16,NA,once,CASSQDPPQRTNIQYF,TGCGCCAGCAGCCAAGATCCTCCCCAGCGGACAAACATTCAGTACTTC
TRBJ2-7,TRBV2,14,TRBD1,NA,CATGRTGDSYEQYF,TGTGCCACCGGGAGGACAGGGGATTCATACGAGCAGTACTTC
TRBJ1-5,TRBV15,16,NA,NA,CATSRDRGTYPRPQHF,TGTGCCACCAGCAGAGATAGGGGGACATACCCTCGGCCCCAGCATTTT
TRBJ1-5,TRBV19,15,NA,NA,CASNMVGVGNQPQHF,TGTGCCAGTAACATGGTAGGGGTTGGCAATCAGCCCCAGCATTTT